Below are 3 T cell receptor beta chains sequenced from a single sample in a study of CD8 T cells in ankylosing spondylitis. From the 5' RACE reads, TCRdb called clonotypes with MiXCR, one entry per CDR3 protein. This table has about 310,000 distinct CDR3 sequences, 20% appearing once. Sequencing used blood, either unsorted or a sorted T cell fraction (not recorded which). These receptors were collected from a female donor with ankylosing spondylitis or in good health (not recorded which).

This clonotype was seen a handful of times. The chain uses TRBV29-1 and TRBJ2-5; D unresolved. Trimming pared 5 bases from V and 3 bases from J, leaving 4 bases between. CDR3 length: 10 amino acids. Germline V lookup: CDR1 SQVTM, CDR2 ANQGSEA. The CDR3 sequence is CSVREETQYF. CDR3 coding DNA: TGCAGCGTTCGAGAAGAGACCCAGTACTTC.

This clonotype appeared a few times. This chain uses TRBV7-9 with TRBJ1-5, with 8 positions matching TRBD1. Germline V gives CDR1 SEHNR, CDR2 FQNEAQ (reference sequence). CDR3 length: 15 amino acids. J gave up 3 bases and V 6 bases, and 7 bases lay outside the gene matches. The CDR3 loop is CASSVQGALNQPQHF. Here the CDR3 DNA reads TGTGCCAGCAGTGTTCAGGGGGCCCTCAATCAGCCCCAGCATTTT.

Ten or more counts support this clonotype. The CDR3 bases are TGCAGCGTTGAGGCGGTTGGCACAGATACGCAGTATTTT. It yields the protein CSVEAVGTDTQYF. The chain recombines TRBV29-1 with TRBJ2-3; no clear D gene. The CDR3 extends over 13 amino acids. From germline, CDR1 is SQVTM and CDR2 ANQGSEA. Trimming removed 3 bases at V and 1 base at J, with 8 bases between.